This T cell receptor (beta chain) appears in the sequencing data of a study of CD8 T cells in ankylosing spondylitis. With molecular barcodes, quantitative 5'-RACE was used to make the TCR beta libraries. TCRdb independently ran MiXCR on the 5' RACE reads; one entry per CDR3 protein. The sample consists of some 150,000 distinct CDR3 sequences, around two fifths of them appearing once. The CDR3 covers 17 residues. Germline V gene sequence: CDR1 LGHDT, CDR2 YNNKEL (reference sequence). The V gene lost 1 base and the J gene lost 0 bases, with 13 bases spanning the gap. General study points: It appeared that ankylosing spondylitis blood was characterized by a TCR beta motif of fewer than ten highly homologous variants.

Notes on this clonotype: Its antigen is unidentified.

The rearrangement joins TRBV3-1 to TRBJ1-5, with no clear D. The receptor's source is a male donor with ankylosing spondylitis. Sequenced: synovial fluid, either unsorted or a sorted T cell fraction (not recorded which). In nucleotides, the CDR3 is TGTGCCAGCAGCCAAGCCCCCGGGGTGTATAGCAATCAGCCCCAGCATTTT. The encoded protein is CASSQAPGVYSNQPQHF.